Listed here are 25 T cell receptor beta chains from one sample, sequenced in a study of PD-1 blockade in classical Hodgkin lymphoma (dated by TCRdb to 2020 to 2021). Libraries came from the immunoSEQ multiplex PCR assay. What TCRdb holds here is the immuneACCESS table cut down to in-frame rearrangements. Part of the clones is not present; checked against another copy, under half of the missing clones reflect an unresolved V gene, and the others are unexplained. This sample holds some 23,000 clones; roughly two thirds were observed only once. The ten largest clonotypes hold approximately 3.6% of the sample. The sample's time point label is to be understood as: cycle 1 day 1 (C1D1), immediately before nivolumab initiation. Relapse after autologous stem cell transplantation had occurred in all trial patients, and cohorts A, B and C were distinguished by prior brentuximab vedotin exposure. Sequences were derived from peripheral blood mononuclear cells (PBMCs), sampled at baseline. These receptors were collected from a human donor with classical Hodgkin lymphoma.

This clone was recorded a few times. This sequence joins TRBV4-1 and TRBJ1-5; D gene unclear. CDR3 length: 15 residues. CDR1 is MGHRA, CDR2 YSYEKL, per germline. The V end lost 1 base, the J end lost 6 bases, and 13 bases lay between the germline ends. As DNA, the CDR3 is TGCGCCAGCAGCCAAGTCGCAGGCGAACTTCAGCCCCAGCATTTT. Its translation: CASSQVAGELQPQHF.

The chain recombines TRBV6-5 with TRBJ2-7, with D uncertain. Deletions cut 2 bases from V and 4 bases from J, with 3 bases between. The germline V gene encodes CDR1 MNHEY and CDR2 SVGAGI. The CDR3 has 11 residues. The CDR3 sequence: CASSYAYEQYF. The CDR3 nucleotides are TGTGCCAGCAGTTACGCATACGAGCAGTACTTC.

The rearrangement joins TRBV5-6 to TRBJ2-1, with D uncertain. CDR1 and CDR2 from the germline V gene are SGHDT and YYEEEE. The CDR3 is 15 residues long. The ends were cut back, 2 bases at V and 4 bases at J, with 13 bases in the middle. The CDR3 is CASSLWYERYNEQFF. The CDR3 bases are TGTGCCAGCAGCTTATGGTATGAAAGATACAATGAGCAGTTCTTC.

The V and J genes are TRBV6-1 and TRBJ2-2; TRBD2 matches 12 bases. Germline CDR1 MNHNS, CDR2 SASEGT. The V and J ends lost 2 bases and 5 bases, in that order; junction bases with no gene match: 6. The CDR3 runs 17 residues. The CDR3 nucleotides are TGTGCCAGCAGTGAACTAGCGGGGGGGCCAGTTACCGGGGAGCTGTTTTTT. This sequence encodes CASSELAGGPVTGELFF.

V and J are TRBV5-6 and TRBJ1-6; 10 bases line up with TRBD1. Germline lookup yields CDR1 SGHDT and CDR2 YYEEEE. V gave up 3 bases and J gave up 7 bases; unmatched junction bases: 1. The CDR3 covers 14 residues. The CDR3 nucleotides read TGTGCCAGCAGCTGGGGACAGGGGAATTCACCCCTCCACTTT. Its protein product is CASSWGQGNSPLHF.

As concerns this clone: Other DNA variants within this sample encode the same CDR3. The gene calls are TRBV6-1 and TRBJ1-6; D not certain. This CDR3 is built from 14 residues. The V end was cut by 4 bases, the J end by 2 bases, with 6 bases between. CDR1 is MNHNS and CDR2 is SASEGT in the germline V gene. The CDR3 reads CASSAGPYNSPLHF. The CDR3 DNA follows: TGTGCCAGCAGTGCAGGTCCCTATAATTCACCCCTCCACTTT.

J is TRBJ1-4 and V is TRBV5-1; no clear D gene. Per germline, CDR1 SGHRS and CDR2 YFSETQ. The CDR3 is 15 residues long. V lost 8 bases and J lost 0, with 14 bases in between. The CDR3 loop is CASRNTDATNEKLFF. CDR3 DNA sequence: TGCGCCAGTCGGAATACGGATGCAACTAATGAAAAACTGTTTTTT. The full variable domain, its missing parts supplied by reference TRBV5-1 and TRBJ1-4, is KAGVTQTPRYLIKTRGQQVTLSCSPISGHRSVSWYQQTPGQGLQFLFEYFSETQRNKGNFPGRFSGRQFSNSRSEMNVSTLELGDSALYLCASRNTDATNEKLFFGSGTQLSVL.

This sequence joins TRBV4-1 and TRBJ1-4; TRBD1 aligns across 10 bases. This CDR3 region has 17 residues. The trim removed 4 bases at V and 1 base at J, leaving 6 bases unmatched. The germline V gene has CDR1 MGHRA and CDR2 YSYEKL. CDR3 region: CASSLRDRGGTNEKLFF. The DNA for the CDR3 is TGCGCCAGCAGCCTCCGGGACAGGGGAGGAACTAATGAAAAACTGTTTTTT.

The V gene is TRBV2, the J gene TRBJ2-1; TRBD2 matches at 7 bases. The V gene's germline CDR1 is SNHLY and CDR2 FYNNEI. V shed 4 bases and J 8 bases; nucleotides not matched to a gene: 8. The CDR3 length is 14 residues. The CDR3 loop reads CASSGRTSIYEQFF. As DNA, the CDR3 is TGTGCCAGCAGTGGTAGGACTAGTATCTATGAGCAGTTCTTC.

This clone has more than one count but fewer than ten. The sample carries other DNA sequences with the same CDR3. CDR3 sequence: CASGTGSYEQYF. CDR3 nucleotide sequence: TGCGCCAGCGGGACAGGCTCCTACGAGCAGTACTTC. This chain links TRBV10-1 with TRBJ2-7; TRBD1 agrees at 8 bases. There are 12 residues in the CDR3. The trim removed 8 bases at V and 0 bases at J, leaving 0 bases unmatched. Germline CDR1 is WNHNN and CDR2 is SYGVQD (reference sequence).

This chain connects TRBV7-9 to TRBJ2-7; possibly TRBD1 for D (5 bases). Trimming shortened V by 5 bases and J by 2 bases, and 19 bases separated the two germline ends. The CDR3 covers 16 residues. Looked up from germline, CDR1 is SEHNR and CDR2 is FQNEAQ (reference sequence). The CDR3 sequence: CASSPRNSLTAYEQYF. The CDR3 DNA reads TGTGCCAGCAGCCCCAGGAACAGTTTGACAGCCTACGAGCAGTACTTC.

This chain links TRBV7-2 with TRBJ2-7; the D gene is possibly TRBD1 (5 bases). In germline, CDR1 is SGHTA, CDR2 FQGNSA. CDR3 size: 13 residues. V was cut by 0 bases and J by 2 bases, with 5 bases left in between. CDR3 residues: CASSLAGPYEQYF. In DNA form, the CDR3 reads TGTGCCAGCAGCTTAGCGGGGCCCTACGAGCAGTACTTC.

The rearrangement uses TRBV19 and TRBJ2-6; D remains unclear. CDR3 length equals 15 residues. CDR1 and CDR2 (germline): LNHDA, SQIVND (reference sequence). Deletions cut 7 bases from V and 0 bases from J, with 10 bases between. CDR3 loop: CASKAVGSGANVLTF. The CDR3 region has the DNA TGTGCCAGTAAGGCGGTAGGCTCTGGGGCCAACGTCCTGACTTTC.

The chain recombines TRBV7-8 with TRBJ2-1, with a tentative D call TRBD2 (7 bases). Germline CDR1 reads SGHVS; CDR2 reads FQNEAQ. With 5 bases removed from V and 4 bases from J, the gap between germline ends came to 18 bases. The CDR3 runs 16 residues. The CDR3 is CASSTEGGGAYNEQFF. In DNA, the CDR3 is TGTGCCAGCAGCACAGAAGGGGGGGGTGCATACAATGAGCAGTTCTTC.

The CDR3 protein is CASGTEEETQYF. The DNA of the CDR3 is TGTGCCAGCGGGACAGAAGAAGAGACCCAGTACTTC. The rearrangement uses TRBV7-9 and TRBJ2-5; 7 positions agree with TRBD1. The CDR3 runs to 12 residues. Germline V CDR1 and CDR2: SEHNR, FQNEAQ (reference sequence). V was pared by 8 bases and J by 3 bases, with 3 bases of the junction left unmatched.

This clone was found a few times. The gene calls are TRBV10-3 and TRBJ2-1; D remains ambiguous. The germline V and J ends were trimmed by 0 bases and 7 bases, with 7 bases remaining between them. The CDR3 is 13 amino acids. The germline gives CDR1 ENHRY, CDR2 SYGVKD. Written as DNA, the CDR3 is TGTGCCATCAGTGAGTCAACGATTAATGAGCAGTTCTTC. Translated: CAISESTINEQFF.

The CDR3 coding sequence is TGCACCAGCAGCCAAGAATCCCCACTAGCGGGGGTTACCACCGGGGAGCTGTTTTTT. This gives the protein CTSSQESPLAGVTTGELFF. V gene TRBV1 combines with J gene TRBJ2-2; the DNA was not used to check the table's D call, TRBD2. TRBV1 is an annotated pseudogene. The CDR3 loop spans 19 amino acids.

The rearrangement links TRBV6-5 to TRBJ2-2, with a possible D match to TRBD2 (6 bases). The CDR3 covers 13 residues. Trimming removed 8 bases at V and 3 bases at J, with 10 bases between. The germline gives CDR1 MNHEY, CDR2 SVGAGI. CDR3 residues: CASSGGYTGELFF. In DNA, the CDR3 is TGTGCCAGCTCCGGGGGATACACCGGGGAGCTGTTTTTT.

This chain links TRBV19 with TRBJ2-2; D perhaps matches TRBD2 (5 bases). This CDR3 region has 16 residues. V shed 7 bases and J shed 0 bases, with 15 bases lying between them. CDR1 is LNHDA, CDR2 SQIVND, per germline (reference sequence). Written as DNA, the CDR3 is TGTGCCAGTACCTCTTCCCCCGGGGCGAACACCGGGGAGCTGTTTTTT. Translating gives CASTSSPGANTGELFF.

This clone is a singleton in its sample. The CDR3 here is CASSPQEGSTEAFF. In DNA, the CDR3 is TGTGCCAGCAGCCCTCAGGAGGGCAGCACTGAAGCTTTCTTT. This chain links TRBV27 with TRBJ1-1; D is undetermined. Looked up from germline, CDR1 is MNHEY and CDR2 is SMNVEV (reference sequence). The CDR3 loop spans 14 amino acids. Deletions cut 6 bases from V and 4 bases from J, with 15 bases between.

The genes are TRBV6-5 and TRBJ2-7; a possible D gene is TRBD1 (5 bases). The V end was cut by 3 bases, the J end by 2 bases, with 8 bases between. The germline V gene encodes CDR1 MNHEY and CDR2 SVGAGI. There are 13 residues in the CDR3. The CDR3 DNA is TGTGCCAGCAGTTATTCCAGGGCCTACGAGCAGTACTTC. Translated, it gives CASSYSRAYEQYF.

The rearrangement links TRBV27 to TRBJ1-1; weak D call: TRBD1 (5 bases). Germline lookup yields CDR1 MNHEY and CDR2 SMNVEV (reference sequence). V lost 3 bases and J 1 base, leaving 6 bases between the germline ends. CDR3 length: 13 residues. CDR3 amino acids: CASSLRGNTEAFF. In nucleotides, the CDR3 is TGTGCCAGCAGTTTGAGGGGGAACACTGAAGCTTTCTTT.

This clone was seen a handful of times. The chain couples TRBV29-1 to TRBJ2-7; perhaps TRBD1 as D (5 bases). V was pared by 4 bases and J by 1 base, with 11 bases between. The CDR3 covers 13 residues. Germline CDR1 is SQVTM and CDR2 is ANQGSEA. CDR3 residues: CSVGEDTSYEQYF. The CDR3 DNA is TGCAGCGTTGGAGAGGACACTTCCTACGAGCAGTACTTC.

This clone was observed once. The V and J genes are TRBV7-8 and TRBJ2-1, with 9 bases fitting TRBD2. Germline CDR1 SGHVS, CDR2 FQNEAQ. There are 15 residues in the CDR3. J lost 9 bases, V lost 1 base, and 7 bases had no gene match. CDR3 loop: CASSLEIGTSSEQFF. For the CDR3, the DNA is TGTGCCAGCAGCTTAGAAATTGGGACTAGCAGTGAGCAGTTCTTC.

The V and J genes are TRBV7-8 and TRBJ1-5; 7 bases are shared with TRBD1. V gave up 6 bases and J gave up 6 bases; unmatched junction bases: 5. Germline assignment: CDR1 SGHVS and CDR2 FQNEAQ. CDR3 length: 13 amino acids. The CDR3 DNA reads as TGTGCCAGCAGTTTCCAGGGGGTTCAGCCCCAGCATTTT. It yields the protein CASSFQGVQPQHF. The full variable domain, in which reference TRBV7-8 and TRBJ1-5 provide the parts outside the CDR3, is GAGVSQSPRYKVAKRGQDVALRCDPISGHVSLFWYQQALGQGPEFLTYFQNEAQLDKSGLPSDRFFAERPEGSVSTLKIQRTQQEDSAVYLCASSFQGVQPQHFGDGTRLSIL.